This T cell receptor (beta chain) derives from a study of blood T cell repertoires in COVID-19. Study background: Sources were T cells, B-cell-depleted T cells, or PBMCs; the material itself was cDNA or gDNA.

V lost 8 bases and J 3 bases, leaving 13 bases between the germline ends. This CDR3 is 13 amino acids long. Germline CDR1 GTSNPN, CDR2 SVGIG (reference sequence). In the original processing: Estimated nucleated cell counts came from reference gene primer amplification. Some clones are missing from TCRdb's copy, which holds only in-frame ones; the method was immunoSEQ multiplex PCR. V and J calls and clone size come straight from that table; D and trimming were deduced from the DNA. The repertoire holds approximately 100,000 clones, with around 87% as singletons. This sequence originates from a man aged 50 to 59 with acute or convalescent COVID-19. The chain recombines TRBV30 with TRBJ2-2; D perhaps matches TRBD1 (6 bases). Material: peripheral blood. The CDR3 DNA reads as TGTGCCGGAAGGGGGTCGCACACCGGGGAGCTGTTTTTT. Translated: CAGRGSHTGELFF.